This section outlines one T cell receptor (beta chain) sequence together with its context. Its antigen remains unknown. The data are from a study of OX40 agonist ivuxolimab in advanced cancers. The data were produced by immunoSEQ multiplex PCR, yet TCRdb's version contains in-frame clones alone and is incomplete. The repertoire holds some 98,000 clones, with 90% to 95% as singletons. This CDR3 comprises 15 residues. Trimming removed 3 bases from V and 0 bases from J, with 6 bases in between. Germline CDR1 is MDHEN and CDR2 is SYDVKM. Overall study results and limits: The authors did not determine the antigen specificity of the expanded peripheral T cells.

Sequences were derived from CD4+ or CD8+ T cells sorted from blood, sampled in a trial of the OX40 agonist ivuxolimab. The chain carries TRBV28 and TRBJ2-6; weak D call: TRBD2 (6 bases). This TCR was sampled from an adult with an advanced solid tumor such as melanoma, head and neck, liver or kidney cancer. CDR3: CASSFGGSGANVLTF. The CDR3 DNA sequence: TGTGCCAGCAGTTTCGGGGGCTCTGGGGCCAACGTCCTGACTTTC.